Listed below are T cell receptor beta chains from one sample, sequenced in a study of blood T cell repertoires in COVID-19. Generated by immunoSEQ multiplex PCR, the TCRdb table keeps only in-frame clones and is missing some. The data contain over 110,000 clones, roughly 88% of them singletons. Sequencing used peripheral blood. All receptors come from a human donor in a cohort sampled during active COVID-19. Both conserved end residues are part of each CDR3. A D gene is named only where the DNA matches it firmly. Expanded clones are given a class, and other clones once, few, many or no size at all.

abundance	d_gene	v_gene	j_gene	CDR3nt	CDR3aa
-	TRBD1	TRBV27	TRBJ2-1	TGTGCCAGCACCGACAGGGACAATGAGCAGTTCTTC	CASTDRDNEQFF
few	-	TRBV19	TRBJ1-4	TGTGCCAGTAGTAGGCGGGCGCGAGAAAAACTGTTTTTT	CASSRRAREKLFF
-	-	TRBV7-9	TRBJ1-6	TGTGCCAGCAGCTCCGAGGGGGATTCACCCCTCCACTTT	CASSSEGDSPLHF
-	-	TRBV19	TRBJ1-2	TGTGCCAGTAGTATAGTAAGGGGGACTAACTATGGCTACACCTTC	CASSIVRGTNYGYTF
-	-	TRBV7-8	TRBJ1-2	TGTGCCAGCAGCCCCATAACGGCCCAGGACTATGGCTACACCTTC	CASSPITAQDYGYTF
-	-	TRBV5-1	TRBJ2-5	TGCGCCAGCAGCCCCGGGACTCAAGGGGAGACCCAGTACTTC	CASSPGTQGETQYF
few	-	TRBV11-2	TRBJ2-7	TGTGCCAGCGGTAATAGCGGCTCCTACGAGCAGTACTTC	CASGNSGSYEQYF
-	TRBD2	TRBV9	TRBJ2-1	TGTGCCAGCAGCGCGTACCCTATGAAAGCGGGGGGGAATCCCAATGAGCAGTTCTTC	CASSAYPMKAGGNPNEQFF
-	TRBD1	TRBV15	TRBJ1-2	TGTGCCACCAGCAGGGCATGGGACAGGGACCAATATGGCTACACCTTC	CATSRAWDRDQYGYTF
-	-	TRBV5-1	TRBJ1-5	TGCGCCAGCAGCTTGGGGACACCTAATCAGCCCCAGCATTTT	CASSLGTPNQPQHF
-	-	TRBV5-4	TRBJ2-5	TGTGCCAGCAGCTTGGGAACAGTCCAAGAGACCCAGTACTTC	CASSLGTVQETQYF
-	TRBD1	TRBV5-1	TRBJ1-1	TGCGCCAGCAGTTCTAGTAGGGACAGGGGCCGAGCTTTCTTT	CASSSSRDRGRAFF
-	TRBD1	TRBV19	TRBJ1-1	TGTGCCAGTAGTACAGGGGGCGCGGTGAGGACTGAAGCTTTCTTT	CASSTGGAVRTEAFF
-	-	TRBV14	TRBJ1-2	TGTGCCAGCAGCCAAGATACTAGGCATGGCTACACCTTC	CASSQDTRHGYTF
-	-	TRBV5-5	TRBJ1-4	TGTGCCAGCAGCTTGTTGGGAGGTGAAAAACTGTTTTTT	CASSLLGGEKLFF
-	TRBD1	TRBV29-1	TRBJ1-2	TGCAGCGTGTTAACAGGGGGGGGAGGTGGCTACACCTTC	CSVLTGGGGGYTF
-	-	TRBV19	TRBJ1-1	TGTGCCAGTAGTCAGGGCGTAGTGACTGAAGCTTTCTTT	CASSQGVVTEAFF
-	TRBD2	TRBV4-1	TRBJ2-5	TGCGCCAGCAGCCGCGGGACTAGCGGGGGGGCTGGGACCCAGTACTTC	CASSRGTSGGAGTQYF
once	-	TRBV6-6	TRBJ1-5	TGTGCCAGCAGTTACTCGCAACAGAATAGCAATCAGCCCCAGCATTTT	CASSYSQQNSNQPQHF
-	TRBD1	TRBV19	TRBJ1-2	TGTGCCAGTAGTCAGAGGACAGGGGCTAGCTATGGCTACACCTTC	CASSQRTGASYGYTF
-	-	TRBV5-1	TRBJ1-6	TGCGCCAGCAGCTTGGTGGGTCAGGGGATGACACCCCTCCACTTT	CASSLVGQGMTPLHF
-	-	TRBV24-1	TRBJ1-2	TGTGCCACCAGTGATGAACAGTTTCGCAGTGGCTACACCTTC	CATSDEQFRSGYTF
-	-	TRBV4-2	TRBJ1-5	TGTGCCAGCAGCCAAGAGGGGGCTCAGGGTGGGCAGCCCCAGCATTTT	CASSQEGAQGGQPQHF
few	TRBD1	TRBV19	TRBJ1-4	TGTGCCAGTAGAAGGACAGGTCTCAATGAAAAACTGTTTTTT	CASRRTGLNEKLFF